Listed below are T cell receptor beta chains from one sample, sequenced in a study of blood T cell repertoires in COVID-19. Sequenced by immunoSEQ multiplex PCR; TCRdb stores in-frame clones only, minus some. This sample yields 45,000 or so clones, of which approximately 90% are seen a single time; about 5% belongs to the top ten. Sequences were obtained from peripheral blood. The receptors were gathered from a man aged 40-50 years with active COVID-19. CDR3s include the opening cysteine and the closing phenylalanine or tryptophan. Each record gives: V gene, clone size, J gene, D gene, CDR3 DNA, CDR3 protein. A D gene is named only where the DNA matches it firmly. The listing skips clone size in some rows; elsewhere it reads once, few, many or a size class.

TRBV28	-	TRBJ1-1	-	TGTGCCAGCAGTCTCGGCACTGAAGCTTTCTTT	CASSLGTEAFF
TRBV11-1	once	TRBJ2-1	-	TGTGCCAGCGGGCAGGCGGGAAACCGCAATGAGCAGTTCTTC	CASGQAGNRNEQFF
TRBV2	once	TRBJ2-7	TRBD1	TGTGCCAGCAGTGAAGCGCTTCGGTACAGGGGGCGCAGTTTTCAAGCCTGCGAGCAGTACTTC	CASSEALRYRGRSFQACEQYF
TRBV9	-	TRBJ2-1	TRBD1	TGTGCCAGCAGCGTCCGGGACAGGGGTTACAATGAGCAGTTCTTC	CASSVRDRGYNEQFF
TRBV7-2	-	TRBJ1-3	TRBD1	TGTGCCAGCAGCTTAAGGACAGGAGGATCCTCTGGAAACACCATATATTTT	CASSLRTGGSSGNTIYF
TRBV6-2/TRBV6-3	-	TRBJ2-5	-	TGTGCCAGCAGTTACCCCGACGTGGGGGGGACCCAGTACTTC	CASSYPDVGGTQYF
TRBV10-1	-	TRBJ1-1	-	TGCGCCAGCAGTGATGGCCAGCGGAACACTGAAGCTTTCTTT	CASSDGQRNTEAFF
TRBV30	-	TRBJ2-3	TRBD2	TGTGCCTGGAGAAGGACTAGCGGGTTTTCCTTACCTAGCACAGATACGCAGTATTTT	CAWRRTSGFSLPSTDTQYF
TRBV11-2	-	TRBJ2-1	-	TGTGCCAGCAGCCTAGGAGGGCCTCCCCGTACCAATGAGCAGTTCTTC	CASSLGGPPRTNEQFF
TRBV18	-	TRBJ2-7	-	TGTGCCAGCTCACCACCTAGCGCAAACTCCTACGAGCAGTACTTC	CASSPPSANSYEQYF
TRBV25-1	-	TRBJ1-1	-	TGTGCCAGCGGGGAGCACCGTCTGAACACTGAAGCTTTCTTT	CASGEHRLNTEAFF